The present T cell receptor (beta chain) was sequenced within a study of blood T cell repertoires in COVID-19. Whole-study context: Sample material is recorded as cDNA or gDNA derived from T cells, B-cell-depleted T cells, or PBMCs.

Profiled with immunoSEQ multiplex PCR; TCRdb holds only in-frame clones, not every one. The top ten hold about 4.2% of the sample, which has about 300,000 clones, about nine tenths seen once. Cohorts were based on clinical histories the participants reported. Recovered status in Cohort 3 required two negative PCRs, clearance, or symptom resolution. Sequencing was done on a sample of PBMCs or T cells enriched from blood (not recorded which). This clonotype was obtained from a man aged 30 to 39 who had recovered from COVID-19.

The chain's CDR3 is CASSEFVGLPGGDYEQYF. CDR3 bases: TGTGCCAGCAGTGAGTTTGTCGGATTGCCAGGGGGAGACTACGAGCAGTACTTC. The rearrangement links TRBV2 to TRBJ2-7, with 7 bases identical to TRBD1. The CDR3 totals 18 residues. J gave up 3 bases and V 3 bases, and 17 bases lay outside the gene matches. Germline V CDR1 and CDR2: SNHLY, FYNNEI.